This TCR beta chain was found in a study of PD-1 blockade in mismatch repair-deficient tumors. The wider study: Enrolled about 2013-2017, patients had progressing, pretreated mismatch repair-deficient cancers of 12 to 13 types.

TCRs were sequenced from three patients responding to pembrolizumab. Germline assignment: CDR1 SGDLS and CDR2 YYNGEE. V was clipped by 0 bases and J by 10 bases; unmatched bases: 2. This CDR3 is built from 14 residues. The repertoire was sequenced with immunoSEQ multiplex PCR; TCRdb's copy has only in-frame clones and lacks some. The sample has under 25,000 clones; roughly four fifths are singletons. This TCR was sampled from an adult with mismatch repair-deficient cancer. This chain uses TRBV9 with TRBJ2-1; 12 bases are shared with TRBD2. This material consisted of peripheral blood, taken 2 weeks after starting pembrolizumab. The CDR3 loop is CASSVGLAGAEQFF. CDR3 in DNA: TGTGCCAGCAGCGTAGGACTAGCGGGAGCCGAGCAGTTCTTC. The complete variable domain, with remaining parts taken from reference TRBV9 and TRBJ2-1, reads DSGVTQTPKHLITATGQRVTLRCSPRSGDLSVYWYQQSLDQGLQFLIQYYNGEERAKGNILERFSAQQFPDLHSELNLSSLELGDSALYFCASSVGLAGAEQFFGPGTRLTVL.